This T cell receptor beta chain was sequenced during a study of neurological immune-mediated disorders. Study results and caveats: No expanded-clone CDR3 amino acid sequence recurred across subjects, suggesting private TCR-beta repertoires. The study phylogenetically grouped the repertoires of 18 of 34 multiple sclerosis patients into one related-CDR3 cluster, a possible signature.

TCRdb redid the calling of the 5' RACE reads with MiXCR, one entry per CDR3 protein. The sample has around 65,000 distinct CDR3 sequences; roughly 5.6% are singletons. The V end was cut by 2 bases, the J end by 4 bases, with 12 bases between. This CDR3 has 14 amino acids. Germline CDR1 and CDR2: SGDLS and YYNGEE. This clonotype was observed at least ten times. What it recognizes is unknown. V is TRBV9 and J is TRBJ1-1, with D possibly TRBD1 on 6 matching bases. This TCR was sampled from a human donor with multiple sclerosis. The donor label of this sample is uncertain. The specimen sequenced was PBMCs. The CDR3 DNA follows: TGTGCCAGCAGCGTCACAGGGAAGGGCACTGAAGCTTTCTTT. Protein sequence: CASSVTGKGTEAFF.